This T cell receptor beta chain is from a study of CD8+ T cells in alopecia areata. Sample treatment: oral pan-JAK inhibitor, 5-10 mg twice daily. Reverse transcribed after extraction, RNA yielded cDNA as the sequencing template. Repertoires were generated with immunoSEQ multiplex PCR, while TCRdb's copy carries only in-frame clones and drops some. Counted here are some 190,000 clones, 45% to 60% occurring once; the ten biggest clones make up over 9%. The specimen was CD8+ T cells sorted from blood, collected at week 52, from a patient treated with tofacitinib. The source is a human donor with alopecia areata.

This CDR3 reads CASCQRDGSSYEQYF. In DNA form, the CDR3 reads TGTGCCAGTTGTCAAAGGGACGGTAGCTCCTACGAGCAGTACTTC. The chain has TRBV19 and TRBJ2-7; possibly TRBD1 or TRBD2 for D (5 bases each). CDR1 and CDR2 (germline): LNHDA, SQIVND (reference sequence). V was trimmed by 8 bases and J by 0 bases, leaving 17 bases between them. The CDR3 runs to 15 residues.